This is a list of T cell receptor beta chains from one sample in a study of graft-versus-host responses after intestinal transplantation. Profiling relied on immunoSEQ multiplex PCR, and the TCRdb table lists in-frame clones only, not all of them. The sample yields some 4,000 clones, about 94% seen once. The sequencing here drew on PBMCs, taken 11 days after intestinal transplantation. The receptor source for this set is a human patient who received an intestinal transplant, so some T cells may come from the graft donor. Both conserved end residues are trimmed from each CDR3. The order of the fields is V gene, J gene, CDR3 protein.

TRBV7-9	NA	ASSPGAPGDSYEQY
TRBV7-3	TRBJ2-3	ASSLRTDTQY
TRBV28	TRBJ2-7	ASSRAYEQY
TRBV28	TRBJ1-5	ASSLSAARSNQPQH
TRBV27	TRBJ1-4	ASNPSGTGNEKLF
TRBV29-1	TRBJ1-2	SVEDRATGFYGYT
TRBV15	TRBJ1-1	ATSSPRGMNTEAF
TRBV7-9	TRBJ2-7	ASSLEGRVRGYEQY
TRBV19	TRBJ1-5	ASSLTGASNQPQH
TRBV7-9	TRBJ2-2	ASRRDSNTGELF
TRBV2	TRBJ2-7	ASTTDSTYEQY
TRBV4-1	TRBJ2-1	ASSQSSGTGGDEQF
TRBV29-1	TRBJ2-7	SVEGTGYEQY
TRBV6-1	TRBJ2-7	ASSESDLGAYEQY
TRBV4-1	TRBJ2-1	ASSPWSSGGNEQF
TRBV10-1	TRBJ2-2	ASSESGIAGTTGELF
TRBV15	TRBJ2-1	ATSRDTLSGLAGGWGEQF
TRBV7-9	TRBJ2-1	ASSLVREFGYNEQF
TRBV19	TRBJ1-5	ASSIRREGQPQH
TRBV6-4	TRBJ2-2	ASSGTANTGELF
TRBV14	TRBJ2-7	ASSPTPGLESYEQY
TRBV14	TRBJ2-2	ASSQDVLGGLNTGELF
TRBV6-1	TRBJ1-3	ARKELSGNTIY
TRBV27	TRBJ1-4	ASSLSTAANEKLF
TRBV7-9	TRBJ2-5	ASRGGGGPGEQY
TRBV10-3	TRBJ1-3	AITRRNTIY
TRBV7-6	TRBJ2-3	ASSSVGSTDTQY
TRBV28	TRBJ2-1	ASSLGHYNEQF
TRBV7-9	TRBJ2-2	ASNFRDSPTGELF
TRBV27	TRBJ2-7	ASYPTITSPTREQY
TRBV6-5	TRBJ2-7	ASSYPSGDEQY
TRBV7-9	TRBJ2-1	ASSLSSYNEQF
TRBV9	TRBJ2-3	ASSVWPSADTQY
TRBV5-1	TRBJ2-7	ASSLRAGEQY
TRBV28	TRBJ1-5	ASSADWGPYSNQPQH
TRBV6-5	TRBJ2-2	ASSYVDPGELF
TRBV12-5	TRBJ2-5	ASGFGTGAQY
TRBV6-5	TRBJ1-1	ASSYSMPGVDTEAF
TRBV18	TRBJ2-7	ASSPPSSYEQY
TRBV5-1	TRBJ2-5	ASSLGLGLRETQY
TRBV15	TRBJ2-3	ATSRSGTTDTQY
TRBV19	TRBJ2-5	ASSIDLGSQETQY
TRBV7-8	TRBJ1-5	ASSPAWTGGDQPQH
TRBV27	TRBJ2-7	ASSYGTGSYEQY
TRBV11-2	TRBJ2-7	ASSLALGTQEYEQY
TRBV10-3	TRBJ2-1	AITIPFGGRRGNEQF
TRBV5-1	TRBJ2-1	ASTLTSGSDEQF
TRBV28	TRBJ2-7	ASSLGSGGLYEQY
TRBV13	TRBJ2-1	ASSRTGTGVNNEQF
TRBV11-2	TRBJ1-2	ASSEARSYGYT
TRBV7-9	TRBJ2-7	ASSSPYEQY
TRBV27	TRBJ1-1	ASSPDGSYTEAF
TRBV2	TRBJ2-5	ASSEALLYVDLYGGRQY
TRBV5-6	TRBJ2-6	ASSLGAHASGANVLT
TRBV14	TRBJ1-2	ASSDVRQSGKTYGYT
TRBV13	TRBJ2-1	ASSPIVRANEQF